Listed below are T cell receptor beta chains from one sample, sequenced in a study of human T cells and chemical hapten exposure. Via MiXCR, TCRdb re-called the RACE reads, giving one row per CDR3 protein. This table has fewer than 200,000 distinct CDR3 sequences, approximately 31% appearing once. This specimen was whole blood, taken in connection with sensitization to the hapten diphenylcyclopropenone (DPC). The receptors here all came from a woman younger than 45 with alopecia areata. Some clones in this sample may be carry-over from other donors' samples. Each CDR3 is given with its conserved first and last residue. Each record gives: clone size, J gene, D gene, V gene, CDR3 protein, CDR3 DNA. The D gene is left open where the match is weak. The size entry is marked missing in some rows and otherwise reads once, few, many or a size class.

clone_size: once
j_call: TRBJ1-1
d_call: NA
v_call: TRBV2
cdr3_aa: CASSVQNTEAFF
cdr3_nt: TGTGCCAGCAGTGTGCAAAACACTGAAGCTTTCTTT

clone_size: NA
j_call: TRBJ2-3
d_call: TRBD1
v_call: TRBV6-2/TRBV6-3
cdr3_aa: CASSYSMQDRGSDTQYF
cdr3_nt: TGTGCCAGCAGTTACTCGATGCAGGACAGGGGTTCTGATACGCAGTATTTT

clone_size: few
j_call: TRBJ2-1
d_call: TRBD1
v_call: TRBV29-1
cdr3_aa: CSVRWTGKSNEQFF
cdr3_nt: TGCAGCGTTCGCTGGACAGGGAAATCCAATGAGCAGTTCTTC

clone_size: NA
j_call: TRBJ2-7
d_call: TRBD1
v_call: TRBV6-2/TRBV6-3
cdr3_aa: CASRPTGTYEQYF
cdr3_nt: TGTGCCAGCAGACCGACAGGGACCTACGAGCAGTACTTC

clone_size: NA
j_call: TRBJ1-1
d_call: NA
v_call: TRBV12-3/TRBV12-4
cdr3_aa: CASSGTGTEAFF
cdr3_nt: TGTGCCAGCAGCGGGACGGGCACTGAAGCTTTCTTT

clone_size: few
j_call: TRBJ2-3
d_call: NA
v_call: TRBV28
cdr3_aa: CASSLAGNTDTQYF
cdr3_nt: TGTGCCAGCAGTTTAGCGGGGAACACAGATACGCAGTATTTT

clone_size: NA
j_call: TRBJ2-3
d_call: NA
v_call: TRBV9
cdr3_aa: CASSPSGLDTQYF
cdr3_nt: TGTGCCAGCAGCCCATCCGGTTTGGATACGCAGTATTTT

clone_size: NA
j_call: TRBJ2-7
d_call: TRBD1
v_call: TRBV5-4
cdr3_aa: CASSAVRDSPYEQYF
cdr3_nt: TGTGCCAGCAGCGCTGTCCGGGACAGTCCCTACGAGCAGTACTTC

clone_size: NA
j_call: TRBJ2-2
d_call: TRBD2
v_call: TRBV6-2/TRBV6-3
cdr3_aa: CASSRGLAPANTGELFF
cdr3_nt: TGTGCCAGCAGTAGGGGACTAGCGCCGGCGAACACCGGGGAGCTGTTTTTT

clone_size: NA
j_call: TRBJ2-5
d_call: NA
v_call: TRBV9
cdr3_aa: CASSVASTQETQYF
cdr3_nt: TGTGCCAGCAGCGTAGCCAGTACGCAAGAGACCCAGTACTTC

clone_size: medium-sized
j_call: TRBJ2-7
d_call: NA
v_call: TRBV9
cdr3_aa: CASSVEEGAGFQQYF
cdr3_nt: TGTGCCAGCAGCGTAGAAGAGGGGGCGGGATTCCAGCAGTACTTC

clone_size: NA
j_call: TRBJ2-5
d_call: NA
v_call: TRBV12-3/TRBV12-4
cdr3_aa: CASSFSAALGQETQYF
cdr3_nt: TGTGCCAGCAGTTTTTCGGCCGCCCTGGGCCAAGAGACCCAGTACTTC

clone_size: NA
j_call: TRBJ2-7
d_call: NA
v_call: TRBV10-2
cdr3_aa: CASSESGRGKQYF
cdr3_nt: TGCGCCAGCAGTGAGTCGGGCCGTGGCAAGCAGTACTTC

clone_size: NA
j_call: TRBJ2-1
d_call: TRBD1
v_call: TRBV5-4
cdr3_aa: CASSPELGQGLKEQFF
cdr3_nt: TGTGCCAGCAGCCCCGAGCTGGGACAGGGGCTAAAAGAGCAGTTCTTC

clone_size: NA
j_call: TRBJ2-2
d_call: TRBD2
v_call: TRBV15
cdr3_aa: CATSREGGSGTGELFF
cdr3_nt: TGTGCCACCAGCAGAGAAGGCGGGAGTGGCACCGGGGAGCTGTTTTTT

clone_size: few
j_call: TRBJ1-4
d_call: NA
v_call: TRBV4-3
cdr3_aa: CASSQVGEKLFF
cdr3_nt: TGCGCCAGCAGCCAAGTCGGCGAAAAACTGTTTTTT

clone_size: NA
j_call: TRBJ1-2
d_call: NA
v_call: TRBV14
cdr3_aa: CASSQGHYGYTF
cdr3_nt: TGTGCCAGCAGCCAAGGACACTATGGCTACACCTTC

clone_size: NA
j_call: TRBJ2-1
d_call: NA
v_call: TRBV15
cdr3_aa: CATSVGLGGHYNEQFF
cdr3_nt: TGTGCCACCAGCGTAGGTCTGGGGGGGCACTACAATGAGCAGTTCTTC

clone_size: NA
j_call: TRBJ2-1
d_call: TRBD2
v_call: TRBV20-1
cdr3_aa: CSAGTSNEQFF
cdr3_nt: TGCAGTGCTGGGACTAGCAATGAGCAGTTCTTC

clone_size: few
j_call: TRBJ2-7
d_call: TRBD1
v_call: TRBV28
cdr3_aa: CASSPGQGPGEQYF
cdr3_nt: TGTGCCAGCTCGCCGGGACAGGGGCCGGGCGAGCAGTACTTC

clone_size: few
j_call: TRBJ2-3
d_call: NA
v_call: TRBV6-2/TRBV6-3
cdr3_aa: CASSPHQAIDTQYF
cdr3_nt: TGTGCCAGCAGCCCCCACCAGGCCATAGATACGCAGTATTTT

clone_size: NA
j_call: TRBJ1-1
d_call: NA
v_call: TRBV29-1
cdr3_aa: CSVEESGGGTEAFF
cdr3_nt: TGCAGCGTTGAAGAGTCCGGGGGAGGGACTGAAGCTTTCTTT

clone_size: NA
j_call: TRBJ1-1
d_call: NA
v_call: TRBV6-6
cdr3_aa: CASSPQALGNTEAFF
cdr3_nt: TGTGCCAGCAGCCCCCAGGCCCTCGGGAACACTGAAGCTTTCTTT

clone_size: few
j_call: TRBJ2-1
d_call: NA
v_call: TRBV29-1
cdr3_aa: CSVAGVSYNEQFF
cdr3_nt: TGCAGCGTTGCGGGGGTTTCCTACAATGAGCAGTTCTTC

clone_size: many
j_call: TRBJ2-7
d_call: NA
v_call: TRBV28
cdr3_aa: CASSLNSIYEQYF
cdr3_nt: TGTGCCAGCAGTTTAAACAGCATCTACGAGCAGTACTTC

clone_size: once
j_call: TRBJ2-5
d_call: TRBD2
v_call: TRBV12-3/TRBV12-4
cdr3_aa: CASSPSGGAETQYF
cdr3_nt: TGTGCCAGCAGTCCCAGCGGGGGGGCGGAGACCCAGTACTTC

clone_size: few
j_call: TRBJ2-7
d_call: NA
v_call: TRBV28
cdr3_aa: CASSLVATARGQYF
cdr3_nt: TGTGCCAGCAGTTTGGTGGCAACGGCCCGGGGGCAGTACTTC

clone_size: NA
j_call: TRBJ1-5
d_call: TRBD1
v_call: TRBV18
cdr3_aa: CASSLKTGDQPQHF
cdr3_nt: TGTGCCAGCTCACTTAAGACAGGGGATCAGCCCCAGCATTTT

clone_size: NA
j_call: TRBJ2-7
d_call: TRBD2
v_call: TRBV20-1
cdr3_aa: CSAPIAGVDYEQYF
cdr3_nt: TGCAGTGCTCCGATAGCGGGAGTAGACTACGAGCAGTACTTC

clone_size: NA
j_call: TRBJ2-2
d_call: TRBD2
v_call: TRBV20-1
cdr3_aa: CSAGSGGANTGELFF
cdr3_nt: TGCAGTGCTGGTAGCGGGGGGGCGAACACCGGGGAGCTGTTTTTT

clone_size: NA
j_call: TRBJ2-5
d_call: NA
v_call: TRBV6-2/TRBV6-3
cdr3_aa: CASKGPNQETQYF
cdr3_nt: TGTGCCAGCAAGGGACCAAACCAAGAGACCCAGTACTTC

clone_size: NA
j_call: TRBJ2-5
d_call: NA
v_call: TRBV12-3/TRBV12-4
cdr3_aa: CASTLMGVQETQYF
cdr3_nt: TGTGCCAGCACCCTAATGGGGGTACAAGAGACCCAGTACTTC

clone_size: few
j_call: TRBJ1-1
d_call: NA
v_call: TRBV7-2
cdr3_aa: CASSAYSAEAFF
cdr3_nt: TGTGCCAGCAGCGCCTACAGCGCTGAAGCTTTCTTT

clone_size: few
j_call: TRBJ2-2
d_call: NA
v_call: TRBV12-3/TRBV12-4
cdr3_aa: CASSLIGPGELFF
cdr3_nt: TGTGCCAGCAGTTTAATTGGCCCCGGGGAGCTGTTTTTT

clone_size: few
j_call: TRBJ2-5
d_call: NA
v_call: TRBV3-2
cdr3_aa: CASSQELLPRDRELTQYF
cdr3_nt: TGTGCCAGCAGCCAAGAATTATTGCCCCGGGACAGAGAGTTGACCCAGTACTTC

clone_size: few
j_call: TRBJ2-1
d_call: TRBD2
v_call: TRBV4-3
cdr3_aa: CASSQDQLAGANEQFF
cdr3_nt: TGCGCCAGCAGCCAAGATCAACTAGCGGGAGCCAATGAGCAGTTCTTC

clone_size: NA
j_call: TRBJ2-1
d_call: NA
v_call: TRBV12-3/TRBV12-4
cdr3_aa: CASTIGRNEQFF
cdr3_nt: TGTGCCAGCACCATTGGTCGTAATGAGCAGTTCTTC

clone_size: few
j_call: TRBJ2-3
d_call: TRBD1
v_call: TRBV5-4
cdr3_aa: CASSSTGRLGDTQYF
cdr3_nt: TGTGCCAGCAGCTCGACAGGGAGATTGGGAGATACGCAGTATTTT

clone_size: few
j_call: TRBJ1-1
d_call: TRBD1
v_call: TRBV6-4
cdr3_aa: CASRGGQRMNTEAFF
cdr3_nt: TGTGCCAGCAGAGGGGGACAGAGAATGAACACTGAAGCTTTCTTT

clone_size: NA
j_call: TRBJ2-3
d_call: NA
v_call: TRBV6-5
cdr3_aa: CASSFGSGLSTGTQYF
cdr3_nt: TGTGCCAGCAGTTTTGGGTCGGGTCTATCCACGGGTACGCAGTATTTT

clone_size: few
j_call: TRBJ1-1
d_call: NA
v_call: TRBV3-1
cdr3_aa: CASSPPPSMNTEAFF
cdr3_nt: TGTGCCAGCAGCCCCCCTCCGTCTATGAACACTGAAGCTTTCTTT

clone_size: few
j_call: TRBJ1-1
d_call: NA
v_call: TRBV12-3/TRBV12-4
cdr3_aa: CASSLLGTNTEAFF
cdr3_nt: TGTGCCAGCAGTTTATTGGGGACTAACACTGAAGCTTTCTTT

clone_size: few
j_call: TRBJ2-2
d_call: NA
v_call: TRBV9
cdr3_aa: CASSVQPLRPGGYNTGELFF
cdr3_nt: TGTGCCAGCAGCGTCCAGCCGCTTAGACCGGGGGGCTATAACACCGGGGAGCTGTTTTTT

clone_size: few
j_call: TRBJ2-5
d_call: NA
v_call: TRBV5-4
cdr3_aa: CASSLWGGETQYF
cdr3_nt: TGTGCCAGCAGCTTGTGGGGAGGAGAGACCCAGTACTTC

clone_size: few
j_call: TRBJ1-2
d_call: NA
v_call: TRBV29-1
cdr3_aa: CSVDWANYGYTF
cdr3_nt: TGCAGCGTTGATTGGGCTAACTATGGCTACACCTTC

clone_size: NA
j_call: TRBJ1-1
d_call: NA
v_call: TRBV6-2/TRBV6-3
cdr3_aa: CASTLSGLEAFF
cdr3_nt: TGTGCCAGCACCTTAAGCGGTCTCGAAGCTTTCTTT

clone_size: NA
j_call: TRBJ2-1
d_call: TRBD2
v_call: TRBV4-2
cdr3_aa: CASSQGGSGARNEQFF
cdr3_nt: TGTGCCAGCAGCCAAGGAGGAAGCGGGGCCCGGAATGAGCAGTTCTTC

clone_size: NA
j_call: TRBJ2-7
d_call: NA
v_call: TRBV15
cdr3_aa: CATSREPSSYEQYF
cdr3_nt: TGTGCCACCAGCAGAGAACCAAGCTCCTACGAGCAGTACTTC

clone_size: NA
j_call: TRBJ2-1
d_call: NA
v_call: TRBV21-1
cdr3_aa: CASTPRDRGRESYNEQFF
cdr3_nt: TGTGCCAGCACACCCCGGGACAGGGGGCGGGAAAGTTACAATGAGCAGTTCTTC

clone_size: few
j_call: TRBJ1-5
d_call: NA
v_call: TRBV18
cdr3_aa: CASSASEDQPQHF
cdr3_nt: TGTGCCAGCTCAGCTTCGGAGGATCAGCCCCAGCATTTT